The source of this T cell receptor beta chain is a study of T cells after yellow fever vaccination. Broader study findings: Clonotypes shared by both compartments, CD4 and CD8, made up a small share. High-abundance clonotypes from the bulk population could contaminate FACS-sorted repertoires.

This clonotype was found a few times. The antigen is undetermined. As TCR cDNA was made by 5'RACE template switching, a universal primer site and UMIs were added. Each CDR3 protein is one row after TCRdb ran MiXCR on the 5' RACE reads. The sample holds a few hundred thousand distinct CDR3 sequences; about a sixth are singletons and the top ten take approximately 15%. The clonotype originates from a man younger than 30 who received the YFV17D yellow fever vaccine. Specimen: PBMCs, collected 5 days after the first yellow fever vaccination.

CDR3 protein: CASSRTSGRAGAEQFF. CDR3 DNA: TGTGCCAGCAGCCGAACCTCGGGGCGAGCAGGGGCTGAGCAGTTCTTC. This chain connects TRBV14 to TRBJ2-1; the D gene is possibly TRBD1 (6 bases). Trimming took 4 bases from V and 9 from J, leaving 22 bases between them. This CDR3 comprises 16 residues. CDR1 SGHDN and CDR2 FVKESK come from the germline V gene.